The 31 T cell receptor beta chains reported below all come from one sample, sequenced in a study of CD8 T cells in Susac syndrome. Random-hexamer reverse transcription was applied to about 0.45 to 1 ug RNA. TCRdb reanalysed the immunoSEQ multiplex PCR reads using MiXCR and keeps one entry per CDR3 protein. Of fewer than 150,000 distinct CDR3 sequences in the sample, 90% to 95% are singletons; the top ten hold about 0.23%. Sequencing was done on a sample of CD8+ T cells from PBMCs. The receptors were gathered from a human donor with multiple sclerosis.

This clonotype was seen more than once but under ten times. This CDR3 reads CASSFRGRTTDTQYF. For the CDR3, the DNA is TGTGCCAGCAGTTTCCGCGGGAGGACGACAGATACGCAGTATTTT. This rearrangement joins TRBV12-3 or TRBV12-4 to TRBJ2-3, with 8 bases identical to TRBD2. J lost 3 bases, V lost 3 bases, and 5 bases had no gene match. The CDR3 runs 15 residues.

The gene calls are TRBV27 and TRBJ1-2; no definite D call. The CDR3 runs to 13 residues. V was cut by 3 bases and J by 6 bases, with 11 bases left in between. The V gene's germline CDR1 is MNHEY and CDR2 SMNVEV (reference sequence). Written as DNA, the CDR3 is TGTGCCAGCAGTTTGGCCGCTAGCGATGGCTACACCTTC. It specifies CASSLAASDGYTF.

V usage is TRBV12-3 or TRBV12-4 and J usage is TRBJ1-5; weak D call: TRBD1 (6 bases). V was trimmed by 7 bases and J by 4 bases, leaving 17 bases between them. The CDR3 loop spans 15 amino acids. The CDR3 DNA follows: TGTGCCAGCAACCTACAGGGACTGGGGAATCAGCCCCAGCATTTT. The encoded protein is CASNLQGLGNQPQHF.

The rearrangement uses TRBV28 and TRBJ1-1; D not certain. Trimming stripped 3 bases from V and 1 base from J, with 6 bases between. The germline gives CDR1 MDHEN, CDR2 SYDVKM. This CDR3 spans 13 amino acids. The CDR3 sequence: CASSFPPNTEAFF. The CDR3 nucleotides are TGTGCCAGCAGTTTTCCGCCGAACACTGAAGCTTTCTTT.

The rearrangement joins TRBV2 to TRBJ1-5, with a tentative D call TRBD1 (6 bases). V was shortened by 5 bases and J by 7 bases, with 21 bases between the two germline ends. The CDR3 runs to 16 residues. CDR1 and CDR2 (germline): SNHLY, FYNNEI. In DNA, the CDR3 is TGTGCCAGCAGTATGATGGGGGGGGGCACGGGACAGCCCCAGCATTTT. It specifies CASSMMGGGTGQPQHF.

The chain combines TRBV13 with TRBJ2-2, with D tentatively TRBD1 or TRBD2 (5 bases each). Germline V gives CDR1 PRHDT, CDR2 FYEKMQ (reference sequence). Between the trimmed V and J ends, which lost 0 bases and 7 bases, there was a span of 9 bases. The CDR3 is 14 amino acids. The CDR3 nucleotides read TGTGCCAGCAGCTTAGGCGAGGGGCACGGGGAGCTGTTTTTT. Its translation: CASSLGEGHGELFF.

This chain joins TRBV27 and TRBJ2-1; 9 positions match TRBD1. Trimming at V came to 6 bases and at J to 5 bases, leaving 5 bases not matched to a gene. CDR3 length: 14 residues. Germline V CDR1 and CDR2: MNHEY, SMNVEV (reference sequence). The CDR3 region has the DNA TGTGCCAGCAGACCGGGACAGGGCCACAATGAGCAGTTCTTC. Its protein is CASRPGQGHNEQFF.

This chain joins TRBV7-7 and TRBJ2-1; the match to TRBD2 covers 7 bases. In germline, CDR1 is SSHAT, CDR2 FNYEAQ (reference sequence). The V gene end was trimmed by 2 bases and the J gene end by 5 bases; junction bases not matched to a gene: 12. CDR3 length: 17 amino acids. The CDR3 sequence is CASSLRLSGLPNNEQFF. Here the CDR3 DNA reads TGTGCCAGCAGCTTAAGACTATCGGGACTACCTAACAATGAGCAGTTCTTC.

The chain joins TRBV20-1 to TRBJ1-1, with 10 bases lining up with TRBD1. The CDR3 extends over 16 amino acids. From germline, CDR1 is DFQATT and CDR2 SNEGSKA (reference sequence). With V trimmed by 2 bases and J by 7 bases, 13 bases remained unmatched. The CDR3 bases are TGCAGTGCTAGACCCTTAGCCGGGACAGGGGTCGGTGAAGCTTTCTTT. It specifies CSARPLAGTGVGEAFF.

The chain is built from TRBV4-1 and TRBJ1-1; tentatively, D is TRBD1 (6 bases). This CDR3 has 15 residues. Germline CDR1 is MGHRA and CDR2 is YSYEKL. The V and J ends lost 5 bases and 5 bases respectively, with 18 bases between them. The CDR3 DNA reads TGCGCCAGCAGCAGGCTCGGGGGCGTAGATACTGAAGCTTTCTTT. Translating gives CASSRLGGVDTEAFF.

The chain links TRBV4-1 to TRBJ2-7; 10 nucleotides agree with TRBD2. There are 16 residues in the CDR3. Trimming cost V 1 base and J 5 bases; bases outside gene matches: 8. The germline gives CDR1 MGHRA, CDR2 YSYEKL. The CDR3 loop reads CASSQGAVAGGNEQYF. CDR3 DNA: TGCGCCAGCAGCCAAGGTGCAGTAGCGGGAGGAAACGAGCAGTACTTC.

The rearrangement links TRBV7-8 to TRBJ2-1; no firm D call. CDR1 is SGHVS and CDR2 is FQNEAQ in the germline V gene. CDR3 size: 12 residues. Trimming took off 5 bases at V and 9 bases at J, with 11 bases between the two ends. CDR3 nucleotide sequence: TGTGCCAGCAGCCCCGAAGTGGGTGAGCAGTTCTTC. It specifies CASSPEVGEQFF.

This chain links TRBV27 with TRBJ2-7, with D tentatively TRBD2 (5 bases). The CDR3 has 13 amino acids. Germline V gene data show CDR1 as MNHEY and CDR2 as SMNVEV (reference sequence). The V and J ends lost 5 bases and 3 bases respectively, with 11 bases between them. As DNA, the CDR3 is TGTGCCAGCAGTGAGGACGGGAACTACGAGCAGTACTTC. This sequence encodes CASSEDGNYEQYF.

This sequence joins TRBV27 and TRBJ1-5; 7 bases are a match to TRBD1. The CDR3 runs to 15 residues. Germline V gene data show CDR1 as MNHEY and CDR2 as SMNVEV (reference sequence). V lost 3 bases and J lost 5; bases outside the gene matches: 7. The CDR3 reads CASSFAGGGHQPQHF. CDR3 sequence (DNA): TGTGCCAGCAGTTTTGCAGGGGGAGGCCATCAGCCCCAGCATTTT.

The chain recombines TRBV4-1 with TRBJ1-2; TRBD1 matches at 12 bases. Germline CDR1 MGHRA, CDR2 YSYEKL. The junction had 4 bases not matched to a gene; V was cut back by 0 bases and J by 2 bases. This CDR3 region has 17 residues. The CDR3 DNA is TGCGCCAGCAGCCAAGATGTAGGGACAGGGGGCAACTATGGCTACACCTTC. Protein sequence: CASSQDVGTGGNYGYTF.

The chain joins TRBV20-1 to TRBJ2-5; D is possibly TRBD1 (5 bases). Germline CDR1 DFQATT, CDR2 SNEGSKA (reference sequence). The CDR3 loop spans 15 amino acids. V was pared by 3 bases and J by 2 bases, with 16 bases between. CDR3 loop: CSARSGHDQQETQYF. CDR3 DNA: TGCAGTGCTAGGTCCGGACACGATCAACAAGAGACCCAGTACTTC.

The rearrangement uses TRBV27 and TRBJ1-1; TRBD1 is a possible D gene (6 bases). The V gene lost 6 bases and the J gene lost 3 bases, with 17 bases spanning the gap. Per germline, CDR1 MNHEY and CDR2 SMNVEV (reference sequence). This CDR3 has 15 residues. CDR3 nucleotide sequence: TGTGCCAGCAGAGACCCAGGGGCAGGCTACACTGAAGCTTTCTTT. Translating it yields CASRDPGAGYTEAFF.

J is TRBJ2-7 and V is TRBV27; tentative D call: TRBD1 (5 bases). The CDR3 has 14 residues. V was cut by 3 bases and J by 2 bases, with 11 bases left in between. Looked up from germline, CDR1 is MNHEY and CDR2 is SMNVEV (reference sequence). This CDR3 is CASSFGALPYEQYF. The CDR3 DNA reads TGTGCCAGCAGTTTTGGGGCGCTTCCCTACGAGCAGTACTTC.

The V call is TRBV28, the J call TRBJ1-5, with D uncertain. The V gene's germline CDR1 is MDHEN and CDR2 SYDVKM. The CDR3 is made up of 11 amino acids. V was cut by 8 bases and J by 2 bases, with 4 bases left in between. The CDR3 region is CASPGNQPQHF. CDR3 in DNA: TGTGCCAGCCCCGGCAATCAGCCCCAGCATTTT.

As DNA, the CDR3 is TGTGCTAGTGGTTTTTCTGAGGGGGAGACCCAGTACTTC. Residues: CASGFSEGETQYF. V and J are TRBV12-5 and TRBJ2-5, with D perhaps TRBD1 or TRBD2 (5 bases each). The CDR3 contains 13 residues. Trimming stripped 3 bases from V and 5 bases from J, with 10 bases between. Germline CDR1 is LGHNT and CDR2 is FRNRAP.

The CDR3 loop reads CASSLARGNYGYTF. For the CDR3, the DNA is TGTGCCAGCAGCTTAGCGAGGGGAAACTATGGCTACACCTTC. The chain uses TRBV7-4 and TRBJ1-2; D may be TRBD1 (5 bases). CDR3 length equals 14 residues. Deletions cut 0 bases from V and 2 bases from J, with 7 bases between. Germline loops: CDR1 SGHVT, CDR2 SQSDAQ. The full variable domain, its missing parts supplied by reference TRBV7-4 and TRBJ1-2, is GAGVSQSPRYKVAKRGRDVALRCDSISGHVTLYWYRQTLGQGSEVLTYSQSDAQRDKSGRPSGRFSAERPERSVSTLKIQRTEQGDSAVYLCASSLARGNYGYTFGSGTRLTVV.

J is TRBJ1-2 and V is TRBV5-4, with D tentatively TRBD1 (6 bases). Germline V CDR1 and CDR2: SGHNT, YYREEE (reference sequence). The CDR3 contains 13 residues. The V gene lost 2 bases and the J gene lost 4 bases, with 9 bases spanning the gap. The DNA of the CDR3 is TGTGCCAGCAGCTTAGACAGGACCTATGGCTACACCTTC. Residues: CASSLDRTYGYTF.

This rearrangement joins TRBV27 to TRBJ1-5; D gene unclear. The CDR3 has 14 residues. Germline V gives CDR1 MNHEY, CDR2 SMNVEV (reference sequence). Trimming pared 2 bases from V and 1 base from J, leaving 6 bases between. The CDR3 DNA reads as TGTGCCAGCAGTTTAATTGGGAGCAATCAGCCCCAGCATTTT. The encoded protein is CASSLIGSNQPQHF.

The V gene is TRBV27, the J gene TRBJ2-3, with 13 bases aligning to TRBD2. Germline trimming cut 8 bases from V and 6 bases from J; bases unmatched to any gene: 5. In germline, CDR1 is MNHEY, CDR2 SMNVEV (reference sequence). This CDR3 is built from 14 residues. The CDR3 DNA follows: TGTGCCAGCCAAGGACTAGCGGGAGTGGATACGCAGTATTTT. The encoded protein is CASQGLAGVDTQYF.

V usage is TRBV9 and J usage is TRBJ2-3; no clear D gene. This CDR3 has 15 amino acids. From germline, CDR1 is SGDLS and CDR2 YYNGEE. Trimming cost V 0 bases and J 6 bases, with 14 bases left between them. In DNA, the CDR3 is TGTGCCAGCAGCGTAGGCCTCAATGGTCCGGATACGCAGTATTTT. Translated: CASSVGLNGPDTQYF.

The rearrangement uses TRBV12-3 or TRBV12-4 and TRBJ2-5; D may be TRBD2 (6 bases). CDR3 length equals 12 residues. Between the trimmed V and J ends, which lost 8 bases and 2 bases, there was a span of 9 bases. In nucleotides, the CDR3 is TGTGCCAGCCAGGGACTGCAAGAGACCCAGTACTTC. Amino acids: CASQGLQETQYF.

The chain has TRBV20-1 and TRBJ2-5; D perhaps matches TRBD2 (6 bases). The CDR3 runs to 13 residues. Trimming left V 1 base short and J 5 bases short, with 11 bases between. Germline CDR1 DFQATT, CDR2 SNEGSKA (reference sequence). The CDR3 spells CSARVWRDETQYF. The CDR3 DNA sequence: TGCAGTGCTAGAGTATGGAGGGACGAGACCCAGTACTTC.

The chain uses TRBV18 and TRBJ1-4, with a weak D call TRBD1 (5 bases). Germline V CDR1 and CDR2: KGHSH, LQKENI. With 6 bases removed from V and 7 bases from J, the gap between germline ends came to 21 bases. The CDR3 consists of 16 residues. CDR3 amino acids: CASSPIGADQGEKLFF. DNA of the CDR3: TGTGCCAGCTCCCCAATCGGGGCAGATCAGGGTGAAAAACTGTTTTTT. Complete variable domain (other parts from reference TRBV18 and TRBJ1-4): NAGVMQNPRHLVRRRGQEARLRCSPMKGHSHVYWYRQLPEEGLKFMVYLQKENIIDESGMPKERFSAEFPKEGPSILRIQQVVRGDSAAYFCASSPIGADQGEKLFFGSGTQLSVL.

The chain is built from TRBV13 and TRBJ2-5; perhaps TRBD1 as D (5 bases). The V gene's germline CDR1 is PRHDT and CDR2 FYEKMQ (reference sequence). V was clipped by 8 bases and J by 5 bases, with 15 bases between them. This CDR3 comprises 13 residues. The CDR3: CASSGAPEETQYF. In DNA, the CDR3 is TGTGCCAGCTCTGGGGCCCCGGAGGAGACCCAGTACTTC.

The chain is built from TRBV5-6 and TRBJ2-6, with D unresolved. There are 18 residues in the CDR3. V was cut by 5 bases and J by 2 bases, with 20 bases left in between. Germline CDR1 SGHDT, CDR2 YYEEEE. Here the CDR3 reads CASSYSLITEAGANVLTF. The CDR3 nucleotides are TGTGCCAGCAGTTACTCACTGATAACGGAAGCTGGGGCCAACGTCCTGACTTTC.

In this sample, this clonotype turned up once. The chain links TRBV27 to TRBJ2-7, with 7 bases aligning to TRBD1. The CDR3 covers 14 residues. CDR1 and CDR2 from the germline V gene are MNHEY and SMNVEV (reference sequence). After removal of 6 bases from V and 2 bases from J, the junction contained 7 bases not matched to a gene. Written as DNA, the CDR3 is TGTGCCAGCAGGGAGAGGGGGCCGGCCTACGAGCAGTACTTC. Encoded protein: CASRERGPAYEQYF.